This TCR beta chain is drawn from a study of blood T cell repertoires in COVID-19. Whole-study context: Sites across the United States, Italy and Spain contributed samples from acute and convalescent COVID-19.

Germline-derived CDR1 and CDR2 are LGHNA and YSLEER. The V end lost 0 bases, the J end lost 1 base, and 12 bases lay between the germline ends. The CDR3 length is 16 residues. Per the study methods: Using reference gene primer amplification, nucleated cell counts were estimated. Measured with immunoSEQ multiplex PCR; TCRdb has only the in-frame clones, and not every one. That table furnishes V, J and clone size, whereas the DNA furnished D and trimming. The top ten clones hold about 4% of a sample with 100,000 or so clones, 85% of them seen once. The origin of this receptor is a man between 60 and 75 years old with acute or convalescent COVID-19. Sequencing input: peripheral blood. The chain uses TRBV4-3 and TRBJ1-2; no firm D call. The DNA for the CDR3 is TGCGCCAGCAGCCAAGAATCGCGTTTAGATAACTATGGCTACACCTTC. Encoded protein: CASSQESRLDNYGYTF.